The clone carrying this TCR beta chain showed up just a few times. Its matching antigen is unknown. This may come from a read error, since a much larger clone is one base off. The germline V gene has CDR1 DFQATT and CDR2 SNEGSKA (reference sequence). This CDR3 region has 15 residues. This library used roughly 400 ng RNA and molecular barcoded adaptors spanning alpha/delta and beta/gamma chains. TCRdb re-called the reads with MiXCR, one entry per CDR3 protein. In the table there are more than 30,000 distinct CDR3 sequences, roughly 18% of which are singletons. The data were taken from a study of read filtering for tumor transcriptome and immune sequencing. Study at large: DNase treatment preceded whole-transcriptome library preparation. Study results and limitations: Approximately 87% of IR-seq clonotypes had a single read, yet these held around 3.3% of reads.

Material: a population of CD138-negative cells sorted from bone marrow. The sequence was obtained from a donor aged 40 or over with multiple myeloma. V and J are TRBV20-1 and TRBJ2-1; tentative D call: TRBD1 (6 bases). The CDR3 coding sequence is TGCGGTGCTAGAGATAAACAGGGTAGGGACAATGAGCAGTTCTTC. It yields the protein CGARDKQGRDNEQFF.